A selection of T cell receptor beta chains follows, all from one sample in a study of cytomegalovirus exposure and HLA in healthy donors. Here immunoSEQ multiplex PCR was the method, and the copy in TCRdb shows in-frame clones only, minus some. The repertoire consists of roughly 84,000 clones, with more than 75% occurring once and the leading ten covering roughly 1.9%. The specimen was PBMCs. The receptors originated from a man aged 25 to 45 in good health and CMV-seronegative. Each CDR3 is given with its conserved first and last residue. D genes are given only for firm matches. The size field is filled for only some rows; it gives once, few, many or a size class.

abundance | j_gene | d_gene | v_gene | CDR3aa | CDR3nt
- | TRBJ2-7 | TRBD1 | TRBV28 | CASIGQARKYEQYF | TGTGCCAGCATAGGACAGGCCCGTAAGTACGAGCAGTACTTC
- | TRBJ2-1 | - | TRBV29-1 | CSLGHYNEQFF | TGCAGCTTAGGACACTACAATGAGCAGTTCTTC
- | TRBJ2-3 | TRBD2 | TRBV27 | CASTGTSVSTDTQYF | TGTGCCAGCACCGGGACTAGCGTAAGCACAGATACGCAGTATTTT
- | TRBJ2-2 | TRBD1 | TRBV6-6 | CASSYSGQGNGELFF | TGTGCCAGCAGTTACTCGGGACAGGGAAACGGGGAGCTGTTTTTT
few | TRBJ1-5 | TRBD1 | TRBV4-2 | CASSQAGTGEVQPQHF | TGTGCCAGCAGCCAAGCCGGGACAGGGGAGGTCCAGCCCCAGCATTTT
- | TRBJ2-1 | TRBD1 | TRBV28 | CASEYVRQGSNNEQFF | TGTGCCAGCGAGTACGTCAGACAGGGTAGTAACAATGAGCAGTTCTTC
- | TRBJ1-5 | - | TRBV4-1 | CASSQVPGAGSNQPQHF | TGCGCCAGCAGCCAAGTCCCAGGGGCAGGCTCCAATCAGCCCCAGCATTTT
- | TRBJ2-7 | TRBD2 | TRBV27 | CASPPPGLAASYEQYF | TGTGCCAGCCCCCCCCCGGGACTAGCGGCGTCCTACGAGCAGTACTTC
- | TRBJ1-2 | TRBD1 | TRBV19 | CASSTDFLGDRAERGYTF | TGTGCCAGTAGTACCGACTTCTTGGGGGACAGGGCAGAACGTGGCTACACCTTC
- | TRBJ2-2 | TRBD1 | TRBV2 | CASEDRRNTGELFF | TGTGCCAGCGAGGACAGGCGAAACACCGGGGAGCTGTTTTTT
- | TRBJ2-7 | - | TRBV7-9 | CASSLKGEYEQYF | TGTGCCAGCAGCTTAAAGGGGGAGTACGAGCAGTACTTC
- | TRBJ2-4 | - | TRBV28 | CASSLLLLGKGLGNIQYF | TGTGCCAGCAGTTTATTACTCTTGGGGAAGGGGTTGGGAAACATTCAGTACTTC
- | TRBJ2-5 | - | TRBV7-9 | CASSEREPGYF | TGTGCCAGCAGCGAACGGGAACCTGGCTACTTC
- | TRBJ1-5 | - | TRBV28 | CASSFRQPQHF | TGTGCCAGCAGTTTTCGTCAGCCCCAGCATTTT
once | TRBJ1-3 | - | TRBV14 | CASSQGIGRFGNTIYF | TGTGCCAGCTCCCAAGGCATAGGGAGGTTTGGAAACACCATATATTTT
- | TRBJ1-1 | TRBD1 | TRBV9 | CASSLEGTGGLNTEAFF | TGTGCCAGCAGCTTAGAGGGGACAGGGGGCTTGAACACTGAAGCTTTCTTT
- | TRBJ1-5 | TRBD1 | TRBV5-8 | CASSLGQPDSNQPQHF | TGTGCCAGCAGCCTGGGACAGCCCGATAGCAATCAGCCCCAGCATTTT
- | TRBJ1-1 | TRBD1 | TRBV12-5 | CASGRGQPNTEAFF | TGTGCTAGTGGCAGGGGACAGCCGAACACTGAAGCTTTCTTT
- | TRBJ2-1 | - | TRBV11-2 | CASSILLGPYNEQFF | TGTGCCAGCAGCATACTATTGGGGCCCTACAATGAGCAGTTCTTC
- | TRBJ2-1 | - | TRBV5-8 | CASSWGRDTIYNEQFF | TGTGCCAGCAGCTGGGGCCGGGACACCATCTACAATGAGCAGTTCTTC
- | TRBJ1-5 | TRBD1 | TRBV27 | CASSLTGGLQPQHF | TGTGCCAGCAGTTTGACAGGGGGCCTTCAGCCCCAGCATTTT
- | TRBJ2-5 | TRBD2 | TRBV7-9 | CAGTSGQETQYF | TGTGCCGGAACTAGCGGGCAAGAGACCCAGTACTTC
- | TRBJ1-5 | - | TRBV21-1 | CASSREGRSNQPQHF | TGTGCCAGCAGCCGGGAGGGGCGAAGCAATCAGCCCCAGCATTTT
- | TRBJ2-7 | TRBD2 | TRBV27 | CASSILAGGYEQYF | TGTGCCAGCAGTATTTTAGCGGGGGGGTACGAGCAGTACTTC